The 3 T cell receptor beta chains below all came from one sample that was sequenced in a study of cytomegalovirus exposure and HLA in healthy donors. The data were produced by immunoSEQ multiplex PCR, yet TCRdb's version contains in-frame clones alone and is incomplete. Of 150,000 or so clones listed, roughly 89% are singletons. The sequencing sample was made of PBMCs. All receptors come from a woman aged 18-29 years in good health and CMV-seropositive.

The CDR3 DNA follows: TGTGCCAGCAGCTTGGGAGGGACAGATCTGAACACTGAAGCTTTCTTT. Translation gives CASSLGGTDLNTEAFF. The V call is TRBV5-6, the J call TRBJ1-1; 7 positions match TRBD1. The CDR3 consists of 16 residues. Trimming at V came to 0 bases and at J to 0 bases, leaving 5 bases not matched to a gene. The V gene's germline CDR1 is SGHDT and CDR2 YYEEEE.

The J gene is TRBJ1-1, the V gene TRBV7-2, with D hard to call. CDR3 length equals 15 residues. V lost 0 bases, J lost 5 bases, and 13 bases lay in between. CDR1 and CDR2 (germline): SGHTA, FQGNSA. CDR3 in amino acids: CASSLATAPGTEAFF. CDR3 DNA sequence: TGTGCCAGCAGCTTAGCGACTGCCCCGGGGACTGAAGCTTTCTTT.

The chain combines TRBV19 with TRBJ1-5; D unresolved. The CDR3 length is 14 residues. Germline loops: CDR1 LNHDA, CDR2 SQIVND (reference sequence). V lost 3 bases to trimming and J lost 6 bases, with 12 bases between them. The DNA of the CDR3 is TGTGCCAGTAGTATTGATGAAGCTGGTCAGCCCCAGCATTTT. Protein: CASSIDEAGQPQHF.